What follows are 16 T cell receptor beta chains derived from one specimen sequenced in a study of cytomegalovirus exposure and HLA in healthy donors (dated by TCRdb to between 2016 and 2019). Libraries were built with the immunoSEQ multiplex PCR assay. For the multiplex PCR, a mixture combining 60 forward primers for TCR Vbeta segments and 13 reverse primers for TCR Jbeta segments was used. TCRdb stores this immuneACCESS table with in-frame sequences only. Part of the clones is absent; in the studies checked, under half of the shortfall reflects unresolved V genes, and no reason is known for the rest. The sample table contains approximately 51,000 clones; only one count was recorded for around 82% of them. The ten largest make up 2% to 2.5% of the sample. The sequenced sample was PBMCs. The receptors were sampled from a boy younger than 18 in good health and CMV-seropositive.

V and J are TRBV10-2 and TRBJ2-1; weak D call: TRBD2 (5 bases). The ends were cut back, 8 bases at V and 4 bases at J, with 9 bases in the middle. Germline-derived CDR1 and CDR2 are WSHSY and SAAADI. The CDR3 runs to 12 residues. The CDR3 DNA reads TGCGCCAGCCTCGGGGAATACAATGAGCAGTTCTTC. This codes for CASLGEYNEQFF.

The rearrangement uses TRBV11-2 and TRBJ2-1; D perhaps matches TRBD2 (5 bases). Germline loops: CDR1 SGHAT, CDR2 FQNNGV. Trimming cost V 6 bases and J 10 bases, with 13 bases left between them. The CDR3 spans 12 residues. This CDR3 reads CASSRARGEQFF. The CDR3 nucleotides read TGTGCCAGCAGTCGGGCCCGGGGAGAGCAGTTCTTC.

This chain links TRBV27 with TRBJ2-6; the D is unclear. The CDR3 runs 13 residues. Germline CDR1 MNHEY, CDR2 SMNVEV (reference sequence). The V end was cut by 6 bases, the J end by 2 bases, with 5 bases between. CDR3 in amino acids: CASRPAGANVLTF. The CDR3, as DNA: TGTGCCAGCAGGCCGGCTGGGGCCAACGTCCTGACTTTC.

This clone was seen more than once but under ten times. The rearrangement joins TRBV4-1 to TRBJ2-3; TRBD1 matches 7 bases. Germline-derived CDR1 and CDR2 are MGHRA and YSYEKL. The CDR3 loop spans 15 amino acids. J was trimmed by 3 bases and V by 1 base; bases with no gene match: 4. In nucleotides, the CDR3 is TGCGCCAGCAGCCAAGCCGGGACAGTTACAGATACGCAGTATTTT. It yields the protein CASSQAGTVTDTQYF.

The rearrangement uses TRBV15 and TRBJ1-5; D perhaps matches TRBD1 (5 bases). CDR3 length: 14 amino acids. Germline V gene data show CDR1 as LNHNV and CDR2 as YYDKDF (reference sequence). The germline V and J ends were trimmed by 3 bases and 5 bases, with 11 bases remaining between them. In DNA form, the CDR3 reads TGTGCCACCAGCAGTGAGGACACCGATCAGCCCCAGCATTTT. This gives the protein CATSSEDTDQPQHF.

The chain combines TRBV6-1 with TRBJ2-1, with a possible D match to TRBD2 (6 bases). V was cut by 6 bases and J by 9 bases, with 12 bases left in between. The CDR3 extends over 12 amino acids. The germline gives CDR1 MNHNS, CDR2 SASEGT. The CDR3 DNA reads TGTGCCAGCAGGAGGAGGGACCCTGAGCAGTTCTTC. Translation: CASRRRDPEQFF.

The CDR3 DNA sequence: TGTGCCAGCAGCGCTATCCTCCGGGACTCGAGGGGGACCCAGTACTTC. It yields the protein CASSAILRDSRGTQYF. The chain joins TRBV13 to TRBJ2-5, with TRBD2 as a possible D gene (6 bases). The CDR3 is 16 residues long. Trimming took off 5 bases at V and 7 bases at J, with 23 bases between the two ends. Germline V lookup: CDR1 PRHDT, CDR2 FYEKMQ (reference sequence).

This clone was recorded a few times. The gene calls are TRBV9 and TRBJ1-1, with D unresolved. The CDR3 consists of 15 residues. Trimming stripped 0 bases from V and 4 bases from J, with 13 bases between. Germline-derived CDR1 and CDR2 are SGDLS and YYNGEE. CDR3 coding DNA: TGTGCCAGCAGCGTAGGTCCCCCGGGAGGCACTGAAGCTTTCTTT. Residues: CASSVGPPGGTEAFF.

The chain links TRBV7-2 to TRBJ1-2; D gene unclear. The germline gives CDR1 SGHTA, CDR2 FQGNSA. The CDR3 extends over 11 amino acids. The germline V and J ends were trimmed by 0 bases and 8 bases, with 4 bases remaining between them. In DNA, the CDR3 is TGTGCCAGCAGCTTAGCGGAGGGCTACACCTTC. Protein product: CASSLAEGYTF.

This sequence joins TRBV7-3 and TRBJ1-1; D uncertain. Looked up from germline, CDR1 is SGHTA and CDR2 is FQGTGA. The CDR3 totals 14 residues. V dropped 5 bases and J dropped 1 base, with 11 bases sitting between them. DNA for the CDR3: TGTGCCAGCAGCCCGCCAGGATCGAACACTGAAGCTTTCTTT. Protein product: CASSPPGSNTEAFF.

The gene calls are TRBV6-1 and TRBJ2-5; TRBD1 might be the D (8 bases). The CDR3 is 14 amino acids. The V and J ends lost 8 bases and 4 bases respectively, with 17 bases between them. Germline V lookup: CDR1 MNHNS, CDR2 SASEGT. In DNA form, the CDR3 reads TGTGCCAGCTCCTGGACAGGGAGGGGAGAGACCCAGTACTTC. Protein sequence: CASSWTGRGETQYF.

The chain carries TRBV10-3 and TRBJ1-3; D gene ambiguous. The CDR3 is 14 amino acids. The V end was cut by 4 bases, the J end by 0 bases, with 7 bases between. Germline-derived CDR1 and CDR2 are ENHRY and SYGVKD. CDR3 nucleotides: TGTGCCATCAGTGGTTCAGACTCTGGAAACACCATATATTTT. This encodes CAISGSDSGNTIYF.

This rearrangement joins TRBV28 to TRBJ1-2; the match to TRBD1 covers 7 bases. This CDR3 region has 15 residues. V shed 8 bases, J shed 6 bases, and the junction held 15 bases outside the gene matches. Germline V gives CDR1 MDHEN, CDR2 SYDVKM. The CDR3 region is CASPRGGLSGDGYTF. Here the CDR3 DNA reads TGTGCCAGCCCACGAGGGGGCCTTTCTGGGGATGGCTACACCTTC.

The chain couples TRBV5-1 to TRBJ2-3; D may be TRBD2 (6 bases). The germline CDR1 and CDR2 sequences are SGHRS and YFSETQ. Trimming left V 4 bases short and J 1 base short, with 13 bases between. The CDR3 is 15 residues long. The CDR3 nucleotides read TGCGCCAGCAGCCGAGTCGGAGGGCGCACAGATACGCAGTATTTT. Protein sequence: CASSRVGGRTDTQYF.

This sequence joins TRBV9 and TRBJ2-7; tentatively, D is TRBD2 (6 bases). With 3 bases removed from V and 2 bases from J, the gap between germline ends came to 15 bases. The CDR3 is 15 amino acids. Germline values: CDR1 SGDLS, CDR2 YYNGEE. The CDR3 is CASSARPGGAYEQYF. CDR3 sequence (DNA): TGTGCCAGCAGCGCCCGTCCCGGGGGAGCCTACGAGCAGTACTTC.

This chain connects TRBV7-6 to TRBJ1-2; the D gene is possibly TRBD1 (6 bases). CDR1 and CDR2 (germline): SGHVS, FNYEAQ. V was clipped by 3 bases and J by 8 bases, with 13 bases between them. This CDR3 comprises 13 residues. CDR3 sequence (DNA): TGTGCCAGCAGCTTGGACAGTTCCCTAGGCTACACCTTC. This sequence encodes CASSLDSSLGYTF.